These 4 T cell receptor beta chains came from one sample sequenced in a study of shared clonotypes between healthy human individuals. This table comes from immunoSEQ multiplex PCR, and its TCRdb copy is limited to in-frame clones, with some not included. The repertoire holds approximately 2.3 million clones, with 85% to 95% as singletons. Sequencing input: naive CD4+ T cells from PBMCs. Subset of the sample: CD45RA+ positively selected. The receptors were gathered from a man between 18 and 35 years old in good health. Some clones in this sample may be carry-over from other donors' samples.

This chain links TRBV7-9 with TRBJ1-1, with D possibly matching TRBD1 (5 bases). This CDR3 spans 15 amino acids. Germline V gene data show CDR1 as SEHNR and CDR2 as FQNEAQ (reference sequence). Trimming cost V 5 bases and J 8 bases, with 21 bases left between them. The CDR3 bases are TGTGCCAGCAGCCCGGAACCGACAGCGTACTTCGAAGCTTTCTTT. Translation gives CASSPEPTAYFEAFF.

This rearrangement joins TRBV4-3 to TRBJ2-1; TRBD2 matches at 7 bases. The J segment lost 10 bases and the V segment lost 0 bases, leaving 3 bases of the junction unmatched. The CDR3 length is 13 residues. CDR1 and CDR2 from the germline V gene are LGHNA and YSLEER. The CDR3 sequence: CASSQDNGGEQFF. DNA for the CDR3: TGCGCCAGCAGCCAAGATAACGGGGGGGAGCAGTTCTTC.

The CDR3 sequence: CASSLVGRGPNEQYF. The CDR3 DNA follows: TGCGCCAGCAGCTTGGTGGGCAGGGGGCCTAACGAGCAGTACTTC. The chain couples TRBV5-1 to TRBJ2-7; TRBD1 agrees at 8 bases. Germline CDR1 is SGHRS and CDR2 is YFSETQ. The CDR3 is made up of 15 amino acids. The junction had 7 bases not matched to a gene; V was cut back by 0 bases and J by 5 bases.

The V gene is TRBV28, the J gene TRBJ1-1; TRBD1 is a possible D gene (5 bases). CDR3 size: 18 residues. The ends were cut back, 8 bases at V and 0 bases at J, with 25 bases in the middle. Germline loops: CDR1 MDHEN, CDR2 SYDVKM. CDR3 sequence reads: CASAKPLDRLNMNTEAFF. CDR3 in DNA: TGTGCCAGCGCCAAACCCCTCGACAGACTCAATATGAACACTGAAGCTTTCTTT.